The 3 T cell receptor beta chains below come from one sample, sequenced in a study of T cell responses to AZD1222 COVID-19 vaccine. The method was immunoSEQ multiplex PCR; TCRdb's version includes in-frame clones alone and lacks a portion of them. The data hold tens of thousands of clones, with about 88% observed a single time. This specimen consisted of peripheral blood, obtained on day 0 of AZD1222 vaccination. The receptors were gathered from an adult in good health.

The genes are TRBV27 and TRBJ1-5; 8 positions match TRBD1. The junction had 15 bases not matched to a gene; V was cut back by 5 bases and J by 6 bases. This CDR3 region has 17 residues. Germline-derived CDR1 and CDR2 are MNHEY and SMNVEV (reference sequence). DNA of the CDR3: TGTGCCAGCAGTCCACGGTCCAGGGGGCAGGCGGGTCAGCCCCAGCATTTT. Protein product: CASSPRSRGQAGQPQHF.

V is TRBV30 and J is TRBJ2-3; 9 bases are shared with TRBD1. In germline, CDR1 is GTSNPN, CDR2 SVGIG (reference sequence). CDR3 length: 13 residues. The J segment lost 3 bases and the V segment lost 3 bases, leaving 1 base of the junction unmatched. CDR3 region: CAWRGTGTDTQYF. The CDR3 DNA is TGTGCCTGGAGGGGGACAGGGACAGATACGCAGTATTTT.

The chain links TRBV6-2 or TRBV6-3 to TRBJ2-6, with 9 bases matching TRBD1. V dropped 6 bases and J dropped 1; count of bases not matched to a gene: 7. The CDR3 runs to 17 residues. Germline V lookup: CDR1 MNHEY, CDR2 SVGEGT. The CDR3 loop is CASSSGTGRSGANVLTF. The CDR3 DNA reads TGTGCCAGCAGCTCCGGGACAGGGAGATCTGGGGCCAACGTCCTGACTTTC.